Below, 11 T cell receptor beta chains from the same sample are listed, as sequenced in a study of cytomegalovirus exposure and HLA in healthy donors. Assay used: immunoSEQ multiplex PCR; TCRdb lists only in-frame clones, some missing. Among some 120,000 clones listed, roughly 86% were seen once. The sequenced sample was PBMCs. Receptor source: a man aged 25 to 45 in good health and CMV-seronegative.

The genes are TRBV7-9 and TRBJ1-1, with D perhaps matching TRBD1 (6 bases). There are 16 residues in the CDR3. Deletions cut 5 bases from V and 1 base from J, with 17 bases between. Germline CDR1 reads SEHNR; CDR2 reads FQNEAQ (reference sequence). CDR3 sequence reads: CASSPRGGRRNTEAFF. The CDR3 bases are TGTGCCAGCAGCCCAAGGGGGGGGCGCAGGAACACTGAAGCTTTCTTT.

This clone was picked up a small number of times. V and J are TRBV30 and TRBJ1-1; TRBD1 matches at 7 bases. The V gene's germline CDR1 is GTSNPN and CDR2 SVGIG (reference sequence). The CDR3 has 14 residues. V lost 0 bases to trimming and J lost 4 bases; unmatched junction nucleotides: 5. The CDR3 loop reads CAWSVWDRGTEAFF. In DNA, the CDR3 is TGTGCCTGGAGTGTATGGGACAGAGGCACTGAAGCTTTCTTT.

The V gene is TRBV5-1, the J gene TRBJ2-2; 14 bases are a match to TRBD2. The CDR3 spans 17 residues. V lost 4 bases to trimming and J lost 5 bases; unmatched junction nucleotides: 7. Germline V gives CDR1 SGHRS, CDR2 YFSETQ. The CDR3 region is CASSTGLAGVITGELFF. The CDR3 nucleotides read TGCGCCAGCAGCACGGGACTAGCGGGAGTTATTACCGGGGAGCTGTTTTTT.

The rearrangement uses TRBV18 and TRBJ2-7; no reliable D call. V was pared by 3 bases and J by 7 bases, with 10 bases between. The length of the CDR3 is 12 residues. Germline CDR1 KGHSH, CDR2 LQKENI. The CDR3 DNA is TGTGCCAGCTCACCTGACAACAAAGAGCAGTACTTC. Its protein product is CASSPDNKEQYF.

V and J are TRBV18 and TRBJ2-3, with TRBD2 matching over 7 bases. This CDR3 spans 16 amino acids. The germline gives CDR1 KGHSH, CDR2 LQKENI. The ends lost 0 bases at V and 4 bases at J; junction bases unmatched: 7. CDR3 nucleotide sequence: TGTGCCAGCTCACCACCTCTGGCGGGAGTCCCAGATACGCAGTATTTT. This translates into CASSPPLAGVPDTQYF.

The V gene is TRBV29-1, the J gene TRBJ2-7, with D unresolved. The CDR3 sequence is 11 residues long. CDR1 is SQVTM and CDR2 is ANQGSEA in the germline V gene. V was trimmed by 5 bases and J by 5 bases, leaving 10 bases between them. The CDR3 nucleotides are TGCAGCGTTTGGAGTTATAACGAGCAGTACTTC. It is translated as CSVWSYNEQYF.

The count of this clone is one. CDR3 DNA sequence: TGTGCCAGCAGTCAAGGGACAGGGGGGATTCAGCCCCAGCATTTT. This encodes CASSQGTGGIQPQHF. The chain combines TRBV6-5 with TRBJ1-5, with 11 bases aligning to TRBD1. CDR1 MNHEY and CDR2 SVGAGI come from the germline V gene. V gave up 5 bases and J gave up 6 bases; unmatched junction bases: 6. The CDR3 is 15 amino acids.

The chain couples TRBV7-2 to TRBJ2-1; 9 positions match TRBD2. From germline, CDR1 is SGHTA and CDR2 FQGNSA. V gave up 3 bases and J gave up 8 bases; unmatched junction bases: 8. The CDR3 is 15 amino acids. CDR3 sequence reads: CASSLAGTSSHEQFF. The CDR3 bases are TGTGCCAGCAGCTTGGCCGGGACTAGCAGCCATGAGCAGTTCTTC.

The V and J genes are TRBV10-1 and TRBJ2-2; D is ambiguous. The CDR3 runs to 18 residues. V lost 4 bases to trimming and J lost 2 bases, with 20 bases between them. The germline gives CDR1 WNHNN, CDR2 SYGVQD (reference sequence). In nucleotides, the CDR3 is TGCGCCAGCAGTGGGTCAGCGCAGACCCCCAGCAACACCGGGGAGCTGTTTTTT. The encoded protein is CASSGSAQTPSNTGELFF.

This clone was recorded once. This chain links TRBV11-3 with TRBJ1-4, with 7 bases matching TRBD1. The CDR3 extends over 15 amino acids. The germline gives CDR1 SGHNT, CDR2 YENEEA. J gave up 5 bases and V 4 bases, and 7 bases lay outside the gene matches. The CDR3, as DNA: TGTGCCAGCAGCTCTTACAGGGGACTGAATGAAAAACTGTTTTTT. Its protein is CASSSYRGLNEKLFF.

The chain carries TRBV7-6 and TRBJ1-2, with D possibly matching TRBD1 (5 bases). The germline V gene encodes CDR1 SGHVS and CDR2 FNYEAQ. V lost 3 bases to trimming and J lost 4 bases, with 9 bases between them. The CDR3 sequence is 13 residues long. The CDR3 DNA sequence: TGTGCCAGCAGCTTCAGGGAAGGCTATGGCTACACCTTC. Translated, it gives CASSFREGYGYTF.